Given below is one T cell receptor beta chain in context. The antigen it recognizes is unknown. The input lacks base qualities; no much larger clone sits a single base away. This same CDR3 is encoded by further DNA sequences in the sample. The data were taken from a study of blood T cell repertoires in COVID-19 (dated by TCRdb to about 2020). For the wider study: The collaborator samples originated in the United States, Italy and Spain and spanned the acute and convalescent phases of COVID-19. The material from the prospective study consisted of cDNA or gDNA derived from T cells, B-cell-depleted T cells, or PBMCs. Where available, HLA class I and class II types were obtained from metadata supplied by the sample provider rather than from assay-based typing. The samples were drawn from two sources: the first 160 participants of the ongoing ImmuneRACE study, and 1,254 subjects contributed by 6 global collaborators. The repertoires were released in a freely available public database intended as a resource for research on the immune response to SARS-CoV-2. Deeply sampled blood TCRbeta repertoires from subjects exposed to, actively infected with, or recovered from COVID-19 were included in the dataset. The sample metadata nearly always contained a de-identified subject ID, COVID-19 status, age in years and sex. The investigation overall reported the following: The quantity of clinical and demographic metadata differed by source and by participant and was supplied without curation.

In the prospective study, participants were about 18 to 100 years old, resided in fewer than 25 geographic areas of the United States, and were enrolled through a virtual design. In the prospective study, cohorts were assigned on the basis of participant-reported clinical history obtained from a screening survey and a study questionnaire. Exposed participants had been in contact with someone with a PCR-confirmed or clinician-diagnosed COVID-19 case within 2 weeks of study entry. Mobile phlebotomists in the prospective study collected whole blood, serum and a nasopharyngeal or oropharyngeal swab from every participant. Additional blood draws and questionnaires over a 2-month period could optionally be provided by prospective study participants. Prospective study blood samples were shipped either frozen or at room temperature before DNA extraction. Taken from the germline V gene, the CDR1 and CDR2 loops are MRHNA and SNTAGT. V loses 0 bases of germline sequence and J loses 7 bases, and the interval between the two ends is 6 bases. Its CDR3 holds 12 amino acids, cysteine through phenylalanine. The entry retains the CDR3 DNA only, 36 bases that are in frame from base 1.

TCRbeta CDR3 regions were amplified from genomic DNA by means of the immunoSEQ Assay, a bias-controlled multiplex PCR. The source study handled its data this way. Nucleated cell counts per sample were estimated from amplification of reference gene primers within the assay. To quantify the absolute abundance of each unique TCRbeta CDR3 rearrangement, sequence reads were collapsed and filtered. Productive Simpson clonality was computed per sample as the square root of Simpson's diversity index over productive rearrangements. TCRdb holds this immuneACCESS table with in-frame rearrangements only. Some clones are missing; in checked studies, unresolved V genes explain under half, and the rest has no known cause. D and trimming were read from the DNA, whereas the V and J calls and clone size are those reported in that table. The sample profile shows about 320,000 clones; roughly 90% of them were found once. Together, the top ten hold 3.9% of the sample.

This TCR came from a woman aged 25 to 39 who had been exposed to COVID-19. Sequencing was performed on PBMCs or T cells enriched from blood (not recorded which). The chain uses TRBV6-4 and TRBJ1-1, with an unclear D gene assignment. The CDR3 protein sequence reads: CASSDSGSEAFF. DNA sequence: TGTGCCAGCAGTGACTCGGGCAGTGAAGCTTTCTTT.